The 24 T cell receptor beta chains below come from one sample, sequenced in a study of Graves' ophthalmopathy and Graves' hyperthyroidism (dated by TCRdb to 2016 to 2018). Reads for this sample came from an Illumina HiSeq 2000. For repertoire sequencing, the TCR beta CDR3 regions were amplified from RNA transcripts. HTBI primers and the Qiagen OneStep RT-PCR kit were used in a first-round RT-PCR, which was followed by a second-round multiplex PCR, size selection and purification. TCRdb applied fastp at Q25 and MiXCR to the public reads, then kept only in-frame beta chains. Identical CDR3 protein sequences are pooled into one entry, listed with their most common genes and DNA. The sample contains approximately 700,000 distinct CDR3 sequences, roughly 40% of them found a single time. 44% of the sample comes from the top ten. The sequenced sample was peripheral blood. All receptors derive from an adult man with Graves' ophthalmopathy.

For this clonotype: Compared with germline, one end of the junction differs, possibly owing to a read error. The chain combines TRBV20-1 with TRBJ2-5; D not certain. The CDR3 contains 8 residues. Germline assignment: CDR1 DFQATT and CDR2 SNEGSKA (reference sequence). The CDR3 coding sequence is TGCAGTGCTAGTATCCAGGACTTC. Translating it yields CSASIQDF.

This clonotype was seen many times. V gene TRBV7-9 combines with J gene TRBJ1-2; tentatively, D is TRBD1 (6 bases). CDR3 length equals 13 residues. Germline assignment: CDR1 SEHNR and CDR2 FQNEAQ (reference sequence). V was shortened by 3 bases and J by 6 bases, with 11 bases between the two germline ends. CDR3 coding DNA: TGTGCCAGCAGCTTTTCACAGGGAGATGGCTACACCTTC. Translating gives CASSFSQGDGYTF.

J is TRBJ1-4 and V is TRBV29-1; TRBD1 matches at 8 bases. The CDR3 totals 13 residues. In germline, CDR1 is SQVTM, CDR2 ANQGSEA. The ends lost 6 bases at V and 7 bases at J; junction bases unmatched: 7. CDR3 nucleotide sequence: TGCAGCGTGGGCCGGGACAGGAGTGAAAAACTGTTTTTT. Amino acids: CSVGRDRSEKLFF.

J is TRBJ2-3 and V is TRBV19; D ambiguous. The V gene lost 4 bases and the J gene lost 8 bases, with 19 bases spanning the gap. Germline-derived CDR1 and CDR2 are LNHDA and SQIVND (reference sequence). This CDR3 is built from 15 residues. CDR3 in DNA: TGTGCCAGTAGTAGCGGATCCGAACAAATGGGTACGCAGTATTTT. Translated, it gives CASSSGSEQMGTQYF.

This clonotype appeared many times. In DNA, the CDR3 is TGTGCCAGCAGCGGGGGACGCCAACTCCATTCGAACACCGGGGAGCTGTTTTTT. Translated, it gives CASSGGRQLHSNTGELFF. V is TRBV9 and J is TRBJ2-2; D assignment may be TRBD1 or TRBD2 (5 bases each). The ends were cut back, 3 bases at V and 0 bases at J, with 18 bases in the middle. Per the germline V gene, CDR1 is SGDLS and CDR2 is YYNGEE. The CDR3 runs 18 residues.

As to this clonotype: This could be a read error, since a much larger clone is one nucleotide away. This CDR3 is missing its conserved last phenylalanine or tryptophan, likely due to a read error. This sequence joins TRBV16 and TRBJ1-5, with 8 bases matching TRBD1. There are 15 residues in the CDR3. Germline values: CDR1 KGHSY, CDR2 FQNENV. V was clipped by 2 bases and J by 6 bases; unmatched bases: 6. For the CDR3, the DNA is TGTGCCAGCAGCCAACGACAGGGGAAGGGTCAGCCCCAGCATCTT. Translated, it gives CASSQRQGKGQPQHL.

The V gene is TRBV2, the J gene TRBJ2-7; 9 bases line up with TRBD2. CDR3 length: 14 residues. V lost 2 bases to trimming and J lost 12 bases; unmatched junction nucleotides: 11. The V gene's germline CDR1 is SNHLY and CDR2 FYNNEI. The CDR3 nucleotides are TGTGCCAGCAGTGAATCCCTAGCGGGGTTAGATCGGTACTTC. Protein sequence: CASSESLAGLDRYF.

This clonotype occurred many times. The rearrangement uses TRBV2 and TRBJ1-1, with D unclear. Germline V CDR1 and CDR2: SNHLY, FYNNEI. The ends were cut back, 9 bases at V and 3 bases at J, with 14 bases in the middle. There are 13 residues in the CDR3. The CDR3 DNA is TGTGCCAGGGAGGGTGCTCAGGACACTGAAGCTTTCTTT. This sequence encodes CAREGAQDTEAFF.

This clonotype was counted between two and nine times. The rearrangement links TRBV5-5 to TRBJ1-5; 7 bases fit TRBD1. The CDR3 contains 16 residues. Losses at the gene ends were 4 bases for V and 3 bases for J; bases not matched to a gene: 10. Germline V CDR1 and CDR2: SGHKS, YYEKEE (reference sequence). The CDR3: CASSPSTGEANQPQHF. In DNA, the CDR3 is TGTGCCAGCAGCCCTTCAACAGGGGAAGCCAATCAGCCCCAGCATTTT.

The chain recombines TRBV7-3 with TRBJ1-4, with 9 bases lining up with TRBD1. The germline gives CDR1 SGHTA, CDR2 FQGTGA. The trim removed 2 bases at V and 8 bases at J, leaving 6 bases unmatched. CDR3 size: 15 residues. The CDR3 nucleotides are TGTGCCAGCAGCTTACTGGGACAGGGAACCGAAAAACTGTTTTTT. It specifies CASSLLGQGTEKLFF.

The chain joins TRBV2 to TRBJ1-2; D not certain. V lost 1 base and J lost 4, with 10 bases in between. There are 14 residues in the CDR3. Per germline, CDR1 SNHLY and CDR2 FYNNEI. The CDR3 DNA reads as TGTGCCAGCAGTGAAGATCGGGTAACCTATGGCTACACCTTC. This gives the protein CASSEDRVTYGYTF.

V and J are TRBV2 and TRBJ1-2; D not certain. Germline V gene sequence: CDR1 SNHLY, CDR2 FYNNEI. The length of the CDR3 is 12 residues. Trimming left V 8 bases short and J 3 bases short, with 10 bases between. CDR3 sequence (DNA): TGTGCCAGCGTTGGAGCGGACTATGGCTACACCTTC. Residues: CASVGADYGYTF.

The chain recombines TRBV11-2 with TRBJ2-5; 9 bases map to TRBD1. The CDR3 runs 14 residues. Germline CDR1 SGHAT, CDR2 FQNNGV. The junction had 5 bases not matched to a gene; V was cut back by 5 bases and J by 4 bases. The CDR3 DNA is TGTGCCAGCAGCGTTGACAGGGGGACAGAGACCCAGTACTTC. It is translated as CASSVDRGTETQYF. Filled out from reference TRBV11-2 and TRBJ2-5, the complete variable domain reads EAGVAQSPRYKIIEKRQSVAFWCNPISGHATLYWYQQILGQGPKLLIQFQNNGVVDDSQLPKDRFSAERLKGVDSTLKIQPAKLEDSAVYLCASSVDRGTETQYFGPGTRLLVL.

This clonotype was observed at least ten times. The gene calls are TRBV6-2 or TRBV6-3 and TRBJ1-2; 7 bases agree with TRBD1. J gave up 4 bases and V 7 bases, and 3 bases lay outside the gene matches. Germline V CDR1 and CDR2: MNHEY, SVGEGT. The CDR3 sequence is 12 residues long. This CDR3 is CASKRDSYGYTF. Here the CDR3 DNA reads TGTGCCAGCAAGAGGGACAGCTATGGCTACACCTTC.

This clonotype occurred many times. The genes are TRBV10-3 and TRBJ1-6; 9 bases line up with TRBD1. Germline lookup yields CDR1 ENHRY and CDR2 SYGVKD. The CDR3 runs to 15 residues. The J segment lost 7 bases and the V segment lost 2 bases, leaving 3 bases of the junction unmatched. The CDR3 is CAISEDGTGNSPLHF. CDR3 sequence (DNA): TGTGCCATCAGTGAGGACGGGACAGGGAATTCACCCCTCCACTTT.

At least ten counts were recorded for this clonotype. V gene TRBV29-1 combines with J gene TRBJ1-2, with 8 bases that match TRBD1. Germline V CDR1 and CDR2: SQVTM, ANQGSEA. Losses at the gene ends were 2 bases for V and 5 bases for J; bases not matched to a gene: 4. This CDR3 has 13 amino acids. As DNA, the CDR3 is TGCAGCGTTGAAAGACAGGGGTGGTATGGCTACACCTTC. Translation gives CSVERQGWYGYTF.

The rearrangement joins TRBV7-9 to TRBJ2-6; no clear D gene. The CDR3 is 16 amino acids. Trimming took 5 bases from V and 0 from J, leaving 11 bases between them. Germline lookup yields CDR1 SEHNR and CDR2 FQNEAQ (reference sequence). CDR3 DNA sequence: TGTGCCAGCAGCCCCGACGGATACTCTGGGGCCAACGTCCTGACTTTC. Translation: CASSPDGYSGANVLTF.

The CDR3 DNA reads TGTGCCAGCAGCCAAACATACTCCTACGAGCAGTACTTC. Protein sequence: CASSQTYSYEQYF. The chain combines TRBV2 with TRBJ2-7; unclear D gene. V was shortened by 6 bases and J by 0 bases, with 9 bases between the two germline ends. There are 13 residues in the CDR3. The germline CDR1 and CDR2 sequences are SNHLY and FYNNEI.

This clonotype was counted a few times. V is TRBV9 and J is TRBJ1-6; the D gene is possibly TRBD1 (5 bases). The CDR3 extends over 15 amino acids. Germline CDR1 and CDR2: SGDLS and YYNGEE. V was clipped by 7 bases and J by 7 bases, with 18 bases between them. The CDR3: CASSPDSSGNSPLHF. The CDR3 nucleotides read TGTGCCAGCTCACCCGACAGCTCCGGGAATTCACCCCTCCACTTT.

V usage is TRBV10-2 and J usage is TRBJ1-2; TRBD1 matches 8 bases. Germline V gene sequence: CDR1 WSHSY, CDR2 SAAADI. V gave up 3 bases and J gave up 3 bases; unmatched junction bases: 6. The CDR3 is 15 amino acids. CDR3 amino acids: CASSERTGSDYGYTF. The CDR3 DNA is TGCGCCAGCAGTGAACGGACAGGGAGCGACTATGGCTACACCTTC.

The J gene is TRBJ1-4, the V gene TRBV12-3 or TRBV12-4, with a weak D call TRBD1 (6 bases). Trimming pared 5 bases from V and 3 bases from J, leaving 10 bases between. This CDR3 has 14 amino acids. The CDR3 sequence is CASSRGSANEKLFF. The DNA of the CDR3 is TGTGCCAGCAGTAGGGGGTCAGCTAATGAAAAACTGTTTTTT.

This clonotype showed up many times. The chain has TRBV7-9 and TRBJ1-2; a possible D gene is TRBD1 (6 bases). The CDR3 extends over 18 amino acids. The germline CDR1 and CDR2 sequences are SEHNR and FQNEAQ (reference sequence). The V gene lost 1 base and the J gene lost 0 bases, with 18 bases spanning the gap. The CDR3 is CASSLVWVRQEANYGYTF. For the CDR3, the DNA is TGTGCCAGCAGCTTAGTTTGGGTTCGACAGGAAGCTAACTATGGCTACACCTTC.

Worth noting for this clonotype: Compared with germline, one end of the junction differs, possibly owing to a read error. The chain employs TRBV24-1 and TRBJ1-5; no reliable D call. Germline V gene data show CDR1 as KGHDR and CDR2 as SFDVKD. This CDR3 contains 14 residues. The CDR3, as DNA: TGTGCCAGCAGTTATCGGGAAAGCAATCAGCCCCAGCATTTT. Protein product: CASSYRESNQPQHF.

This chain uses TRBV5-5 with TRBJ2-2; D gene uncertain. Germline V lookup: CDR1 SGHKS, CDR2 YYEKEE (reference sequence). CDR3 size: 12 residues. CDR3 DNA: TGTGCTCCCCTCCGCGGCACCGGGGAGCTGTTTTTT. This codes for CAPLRGTGELFF.